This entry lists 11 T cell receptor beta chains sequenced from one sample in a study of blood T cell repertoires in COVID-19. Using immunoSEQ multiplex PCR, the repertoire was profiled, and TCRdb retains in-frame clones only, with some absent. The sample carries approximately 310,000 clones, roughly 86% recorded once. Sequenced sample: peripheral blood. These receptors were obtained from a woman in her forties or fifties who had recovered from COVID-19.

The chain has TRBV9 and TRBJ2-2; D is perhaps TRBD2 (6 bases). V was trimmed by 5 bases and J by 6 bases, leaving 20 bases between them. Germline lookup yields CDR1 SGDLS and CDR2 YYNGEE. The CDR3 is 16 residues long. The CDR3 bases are TGTGCCAGCAGGGCATTTGCCGGGGGTCGCTCCGGGGAGCTGTTTTTT. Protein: CASRAFAGGRSGELFF.

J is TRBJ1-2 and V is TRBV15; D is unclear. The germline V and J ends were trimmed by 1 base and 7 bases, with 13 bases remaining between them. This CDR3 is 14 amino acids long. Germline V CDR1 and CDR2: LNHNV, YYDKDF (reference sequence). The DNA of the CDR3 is TGTGCCACCAGCAGAGGGTACGAAGACTCTGGCTACACCTTC. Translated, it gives CATSRGYEDSGYTF.

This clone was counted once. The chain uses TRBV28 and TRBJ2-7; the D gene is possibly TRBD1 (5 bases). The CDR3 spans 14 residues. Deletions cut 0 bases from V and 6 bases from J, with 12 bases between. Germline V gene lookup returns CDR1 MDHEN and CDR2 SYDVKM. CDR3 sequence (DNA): TGTGCCAGCAGTTTATGGGTCTCCAGGGCCGAGCAGTACTTC. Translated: CASSLWVSRAEQYF. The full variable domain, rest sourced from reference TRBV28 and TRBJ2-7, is DVKVTQSSRYLVKRTGEKVFLECVQDMDHENMFWYRQDPGLGLRLIYFSYDVKMKEKGDIPEGYSVSREKKERFSLILESASTNQTSMYLCASSLWVSRAEQYFGPGTRLTVT.

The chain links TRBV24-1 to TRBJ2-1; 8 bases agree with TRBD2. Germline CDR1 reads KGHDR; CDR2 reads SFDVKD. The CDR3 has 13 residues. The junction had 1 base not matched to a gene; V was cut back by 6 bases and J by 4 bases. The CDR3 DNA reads TGTGCCACCAGTCGGGGGGGATACAATGAGCAGTTCTTC. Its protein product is CATSRGGYNEQFF.

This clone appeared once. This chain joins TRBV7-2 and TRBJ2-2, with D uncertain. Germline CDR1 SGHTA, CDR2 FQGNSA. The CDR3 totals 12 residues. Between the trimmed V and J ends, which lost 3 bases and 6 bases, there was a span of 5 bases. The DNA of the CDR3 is TGTGCCAGCAGCTTTTTCGCCGGGGAGCTGTTTTTT. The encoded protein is CASSFFAGELFF.

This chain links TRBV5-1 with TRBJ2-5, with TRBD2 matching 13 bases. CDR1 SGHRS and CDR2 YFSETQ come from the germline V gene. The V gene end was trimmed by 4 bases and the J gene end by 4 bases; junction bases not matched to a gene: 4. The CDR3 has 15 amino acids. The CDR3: CASSPGLAGAETQYF. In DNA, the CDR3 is TGCGCCAGCAGCCCAGGACTAGCGGGAGCAGAGACCCAGTACTTC.

CDR3 DNA sequence: TGTGCCAGCAGACAGGGCTCATGGGGTGGAAACACCATATATTTT. Its translation is CASRQGSWGGNTIYF. The J gene is TRBJ1-3, the V gene TRBV28, with a possible D match to TRBD1 (6 bases). Germline CDR1 is MDHEN and CDR2 is SYDVKM. V gave up 6 bases and J gave up 3 bases, with 15 bases separating them. The CDR3 length is 15 residues.

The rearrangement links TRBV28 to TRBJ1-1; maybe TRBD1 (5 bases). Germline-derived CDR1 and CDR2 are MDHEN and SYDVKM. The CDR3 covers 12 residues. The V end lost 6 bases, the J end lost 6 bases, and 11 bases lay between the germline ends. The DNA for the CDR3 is TGTGCCAGCAGGGGGCTCCCCTCTGAAGCTTTCTTT. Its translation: CASRGLPSEAFF.

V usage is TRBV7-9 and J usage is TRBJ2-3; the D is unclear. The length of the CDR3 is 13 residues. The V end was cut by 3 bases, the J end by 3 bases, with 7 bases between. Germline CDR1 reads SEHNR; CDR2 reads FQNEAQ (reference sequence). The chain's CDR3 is CASSFWQTDTQYF. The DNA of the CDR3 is TGTGCCAGCAGCTTCTGGCAGACAGATACGCAGTATTTT.

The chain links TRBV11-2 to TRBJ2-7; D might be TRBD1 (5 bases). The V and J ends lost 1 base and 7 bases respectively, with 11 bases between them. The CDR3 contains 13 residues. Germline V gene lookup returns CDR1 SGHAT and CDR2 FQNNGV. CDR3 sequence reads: CASSLAAGQEQYF. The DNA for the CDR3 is TGTGCCAGCAGCTTAGCGGCAGGGCAAGAGCAGTACTTC.

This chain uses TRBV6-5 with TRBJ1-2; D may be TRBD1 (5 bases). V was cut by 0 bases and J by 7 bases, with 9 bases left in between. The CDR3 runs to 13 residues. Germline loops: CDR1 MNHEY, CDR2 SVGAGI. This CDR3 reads CASSYSRDSGYTF. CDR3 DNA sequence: TGTGCCAGCAGTTACTCAAGGGACTCTGGCTACACCTTC.